This T cell receptor (beta chain) was observed in a study of CXCR3-negative and CXCR3-positive naive CD8 T cells. General study results and limits: Cryopreserved cells partially lost CXCR3 expression, and fresh PBMCs were used in most assays. Naive cells used TRBV-TRBJ genes in much the same way whether CXCR3-negative or CXCR3-positive; memory cells did not. Diversity proved comparably high across both naive subsets and much lower in memory CD8+ cells.

As to this clonotype: What it recognizes is unknown.

5' RACE that incorporated UMI labels was used to prepare the TRB cDNA libraries. TCRdb reprocessed the 5' RACE reads and reports one entry per CDR3 protein, with no DNA. The sample table includes 45,000 to 55,000 distinct CDR3 sequences. Sorts that each held around 300,000 cells were run in triplicate for every CD8+ T cell subset. This TCR was sampled from a human donor in good health. Some clones in this sample may be carry-over from other donors' samples. Sequenced input: memory CD8+ T cells from blood.

CDR3 region: CASTGTGSANYGYTF. The chain recombines TRBV7-2 with TRBJ1-2; checking the TCRdb D call of TRBD1 is not possible without DNA. The CDR3 loop spans 15 amino acids. Germline V lookup: CDR1 SGHTA, CDR2 FQGNSA.